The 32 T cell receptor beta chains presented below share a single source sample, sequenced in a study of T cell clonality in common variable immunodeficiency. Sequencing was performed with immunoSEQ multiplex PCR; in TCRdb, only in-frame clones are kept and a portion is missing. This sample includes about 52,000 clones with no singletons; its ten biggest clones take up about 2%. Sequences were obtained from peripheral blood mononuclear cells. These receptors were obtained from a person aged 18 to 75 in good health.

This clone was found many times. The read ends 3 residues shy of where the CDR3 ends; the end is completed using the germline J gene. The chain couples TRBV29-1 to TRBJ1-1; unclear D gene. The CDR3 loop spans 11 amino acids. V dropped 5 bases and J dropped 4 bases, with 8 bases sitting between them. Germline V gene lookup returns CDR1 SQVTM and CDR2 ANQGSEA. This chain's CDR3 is CSVQGGTEAFF. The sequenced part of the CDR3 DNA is TGCAGCGTTCAAGGAGGCACTGAA.

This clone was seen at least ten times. CDR3 bases read: TGTGCCAGCTCACCAGCGAATCCCACAGGACAAGAGACC. It translates to CASSPANPTGQET. The whole CDR3 is CASSPANPTGQETQYF. The chain has TRBV18 and TRBJ2-5; a possible D gene is TRBD1 (5 bases). The read ends 3 residues before the CDR3 terminus; that terminus is restored from the germline J gene. The V and J ends lost 2 bases and 2 bases respectively, with 15 bases between them. CDR3 size: 16 residues. Germline V gives CDR1 KGHSH, CDR2 LQKENI. Supplemented by reference TRBV18 and TRBJ2-5, the full variable domain reads NAGVMQNPRHLVRRRGQEARLRCSPMKGHSHVYWYRQLPEEGLKFMVYLQKENIIDESGMPKERFSAEFPKEGPSILRIQQVVRGDSAAYFCASSPANPTGQETQYFGPGTRLLVL.

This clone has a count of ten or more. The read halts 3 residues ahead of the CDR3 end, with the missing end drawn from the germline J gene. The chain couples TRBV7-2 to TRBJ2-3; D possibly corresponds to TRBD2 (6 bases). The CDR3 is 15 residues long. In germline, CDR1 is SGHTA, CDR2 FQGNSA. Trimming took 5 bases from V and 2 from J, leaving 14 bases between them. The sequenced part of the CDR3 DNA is TGTGCCAGCAGCCTCCGGGACTTGGCCACAGATACG. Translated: CASSLRDLATDT. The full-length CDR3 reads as CASSLRDLATDTQYF.

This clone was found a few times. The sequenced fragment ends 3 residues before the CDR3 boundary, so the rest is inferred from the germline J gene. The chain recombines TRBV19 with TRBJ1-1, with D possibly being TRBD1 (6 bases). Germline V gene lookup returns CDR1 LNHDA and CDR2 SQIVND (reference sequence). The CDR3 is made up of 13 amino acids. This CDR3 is CASSIEDSYGAFF. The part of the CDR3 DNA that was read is TGTGCCAGTAGTATTGAGGACAGCTATGGC.

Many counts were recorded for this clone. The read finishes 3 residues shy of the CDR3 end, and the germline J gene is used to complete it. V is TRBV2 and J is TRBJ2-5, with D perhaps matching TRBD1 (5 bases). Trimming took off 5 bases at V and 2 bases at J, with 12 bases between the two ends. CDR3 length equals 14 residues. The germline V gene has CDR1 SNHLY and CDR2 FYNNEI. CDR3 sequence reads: CASSLNRQQETQYF. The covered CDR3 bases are TGTGCCAGCAGTTTAAACCGACAGCAAGAGACC.

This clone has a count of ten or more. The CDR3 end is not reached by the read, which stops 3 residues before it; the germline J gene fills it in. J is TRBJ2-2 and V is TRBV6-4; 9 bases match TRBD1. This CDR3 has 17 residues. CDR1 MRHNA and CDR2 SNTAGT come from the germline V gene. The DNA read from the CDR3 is TGTGCCAGCAGTGACCGGGACAGGGCAGTAGCGAGTGAAAAG. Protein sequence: CASSDRDRAVASEK. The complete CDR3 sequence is CASSDRDRAVASEKLFF.

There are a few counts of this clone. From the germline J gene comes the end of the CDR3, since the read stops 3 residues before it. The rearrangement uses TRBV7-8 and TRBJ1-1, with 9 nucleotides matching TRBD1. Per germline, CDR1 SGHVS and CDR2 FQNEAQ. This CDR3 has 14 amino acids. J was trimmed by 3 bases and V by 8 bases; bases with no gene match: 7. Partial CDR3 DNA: TGTGCCAGCGGCCATCACAGGGGGCACACTGAA. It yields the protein CASGHHRGHTE. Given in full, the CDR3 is CASGHHRGHTEAFF.

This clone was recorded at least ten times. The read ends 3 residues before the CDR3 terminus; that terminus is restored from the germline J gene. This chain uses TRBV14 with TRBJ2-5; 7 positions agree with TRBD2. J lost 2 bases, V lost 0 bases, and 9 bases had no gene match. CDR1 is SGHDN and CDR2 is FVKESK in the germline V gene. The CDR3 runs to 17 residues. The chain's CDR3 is CASSQELTSALQETQYF. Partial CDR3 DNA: TGTGCCAGCAGCCAAGAATTAACTAGCGCCTTACAAGAGACC.

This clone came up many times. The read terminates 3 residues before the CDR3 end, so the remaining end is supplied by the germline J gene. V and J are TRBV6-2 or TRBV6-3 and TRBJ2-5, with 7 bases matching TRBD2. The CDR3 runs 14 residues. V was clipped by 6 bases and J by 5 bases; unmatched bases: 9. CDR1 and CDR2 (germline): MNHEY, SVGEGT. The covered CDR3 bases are TGTGCCAGCAGCTCGCGGGGAGGGGAGGAGACC. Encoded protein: CASSSRGGEET. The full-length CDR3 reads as CASSSRGGEETQYF.

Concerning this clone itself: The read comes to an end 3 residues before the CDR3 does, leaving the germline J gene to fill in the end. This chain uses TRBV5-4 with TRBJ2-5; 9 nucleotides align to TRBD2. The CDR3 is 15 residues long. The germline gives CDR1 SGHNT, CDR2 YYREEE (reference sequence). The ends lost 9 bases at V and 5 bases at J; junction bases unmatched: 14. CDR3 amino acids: CATDEGGAGGETQYF. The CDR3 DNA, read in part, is TGTGCCACAGACGAGGGCGGGGCGGGGGGGGAGACC.

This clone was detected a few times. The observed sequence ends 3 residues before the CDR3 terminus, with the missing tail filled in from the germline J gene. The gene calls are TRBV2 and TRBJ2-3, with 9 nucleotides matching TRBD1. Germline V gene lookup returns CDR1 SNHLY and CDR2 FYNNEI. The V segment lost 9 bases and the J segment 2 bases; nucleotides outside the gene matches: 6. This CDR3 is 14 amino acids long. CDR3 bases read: TGTGCCAGGCGGACAGGGGCGTCCACAGATACG. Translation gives CARRTGASTDT. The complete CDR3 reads CARRTGASTDTQYF.

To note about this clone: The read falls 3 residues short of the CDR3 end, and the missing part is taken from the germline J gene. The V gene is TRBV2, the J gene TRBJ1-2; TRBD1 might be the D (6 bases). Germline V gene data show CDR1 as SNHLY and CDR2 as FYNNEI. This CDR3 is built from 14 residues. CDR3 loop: CASSRIGTNYDYTF. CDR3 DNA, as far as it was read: TGTGCCAGCAGTCGGATAGGGACAAACTACGAC.

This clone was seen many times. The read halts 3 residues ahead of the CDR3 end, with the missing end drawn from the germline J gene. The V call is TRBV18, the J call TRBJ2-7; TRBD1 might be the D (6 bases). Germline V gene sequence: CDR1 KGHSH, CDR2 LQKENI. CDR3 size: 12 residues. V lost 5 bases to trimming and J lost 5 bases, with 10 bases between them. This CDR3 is CASSSGTNEQYF. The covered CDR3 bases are TGTGCCAGCTCATCCGGGACAAACGAG.

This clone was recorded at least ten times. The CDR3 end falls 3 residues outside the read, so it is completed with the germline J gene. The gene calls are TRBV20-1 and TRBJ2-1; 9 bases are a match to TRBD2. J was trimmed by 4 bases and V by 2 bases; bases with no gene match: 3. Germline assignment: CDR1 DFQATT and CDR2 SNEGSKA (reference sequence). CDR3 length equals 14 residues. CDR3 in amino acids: CSARIAGVYNEQFF. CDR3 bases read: TGCAGTGCTAGAATAGCGGGGGTTTACAATGAG.

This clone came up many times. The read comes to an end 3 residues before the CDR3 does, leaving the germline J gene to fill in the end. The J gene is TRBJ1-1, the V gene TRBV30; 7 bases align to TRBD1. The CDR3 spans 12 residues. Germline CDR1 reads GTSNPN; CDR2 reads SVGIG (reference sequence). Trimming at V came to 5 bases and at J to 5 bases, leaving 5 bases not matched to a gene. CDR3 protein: CAWGTARTEAFF. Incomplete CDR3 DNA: TGTGCCTGGGGGACAGCCCGGACTGAA. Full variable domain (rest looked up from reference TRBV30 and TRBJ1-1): SQTIHQWPATLVQPVGSPLSLECTVEGTSNPNLYWYRQAAGRGLQLLFYSVGIGQISSEVPQNLSASRPQDRQFILSSKKLLLSDSGFYLCAWGTARTEAFFGQGTRLTVV.

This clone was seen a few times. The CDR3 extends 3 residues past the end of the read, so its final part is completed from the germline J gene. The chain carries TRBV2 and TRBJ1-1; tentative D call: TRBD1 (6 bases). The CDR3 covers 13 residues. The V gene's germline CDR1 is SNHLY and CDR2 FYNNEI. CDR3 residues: CASRGGQGSLAFF. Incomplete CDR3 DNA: TGTGCCAGCAGGGGGGGGCAGGGCAGCTTG.

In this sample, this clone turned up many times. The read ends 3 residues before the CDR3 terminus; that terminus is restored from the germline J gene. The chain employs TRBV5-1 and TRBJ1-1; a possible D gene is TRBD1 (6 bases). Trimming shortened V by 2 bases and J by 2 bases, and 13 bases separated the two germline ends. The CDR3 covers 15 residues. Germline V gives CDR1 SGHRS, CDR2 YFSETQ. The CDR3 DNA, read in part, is TGCGCCAGCAGCTTACGAAGGACAGACAACACTGAA. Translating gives CASSLRRTDNTE. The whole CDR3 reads CASSLRRTDNTEAFF.

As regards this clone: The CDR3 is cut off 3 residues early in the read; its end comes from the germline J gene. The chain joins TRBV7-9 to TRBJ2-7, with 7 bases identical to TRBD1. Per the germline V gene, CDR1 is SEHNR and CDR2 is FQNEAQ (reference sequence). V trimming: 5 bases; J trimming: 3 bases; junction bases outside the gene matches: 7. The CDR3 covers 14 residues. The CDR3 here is CASSDRDSRYEQYF. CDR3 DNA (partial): TGTGCCAGCAGCGACCGGGACAGCCGCTACGAG.

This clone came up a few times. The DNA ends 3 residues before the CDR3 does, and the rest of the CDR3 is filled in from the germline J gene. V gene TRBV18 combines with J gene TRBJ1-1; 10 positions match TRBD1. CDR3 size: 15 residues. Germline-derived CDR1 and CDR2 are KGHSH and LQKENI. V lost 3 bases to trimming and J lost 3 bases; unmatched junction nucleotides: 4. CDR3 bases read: TGTGCCAGCTCACCGGGACAGGGGTTTTACACTGAA. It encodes CASSPGQGFYTE. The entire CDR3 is CASSPGQGFYTEAFF.

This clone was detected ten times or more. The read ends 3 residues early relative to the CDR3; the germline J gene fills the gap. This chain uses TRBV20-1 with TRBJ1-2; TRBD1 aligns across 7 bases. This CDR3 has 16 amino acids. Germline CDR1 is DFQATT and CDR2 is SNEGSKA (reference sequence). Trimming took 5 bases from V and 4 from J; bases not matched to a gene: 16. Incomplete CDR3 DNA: TGCAGTGCTCCCGGGGGAACAGGGGCAGGTAGCTATGGC. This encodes CSAPGGTGAGSYG. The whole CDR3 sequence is CSAPGGTGAGSYGYTF.

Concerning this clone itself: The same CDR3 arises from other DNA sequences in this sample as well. The CDR3 bases that were read are TGTGCCTGGAGTGTACAGGGAAATTCACCG. It translates to CAWSVQGNSP. Given in full, the CDR3 is CAWSVQGNSPLFF. The chain couples TRBV30 to TRBJ2-2; tentatively, D is TRBD1 (6 bases). Read coverage stops 3 residues before the CDR3 terminus; the germline J gene supplies the remainder. Germline V gene lookup returns CDR1 GTSNPN and CDR2 SVGIG (reference sequence). The CDR3 covers 13 residues.

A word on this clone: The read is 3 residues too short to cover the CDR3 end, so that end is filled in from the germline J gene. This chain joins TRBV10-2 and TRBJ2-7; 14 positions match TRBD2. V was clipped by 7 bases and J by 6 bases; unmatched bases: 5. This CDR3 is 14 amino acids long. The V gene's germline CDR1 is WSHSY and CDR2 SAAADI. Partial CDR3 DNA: TGCGCCAGCACACCCGGGACTAGCGGGAGCGAG. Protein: CASTPGTSGSE. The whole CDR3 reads CASTPGTSGSEQYF.

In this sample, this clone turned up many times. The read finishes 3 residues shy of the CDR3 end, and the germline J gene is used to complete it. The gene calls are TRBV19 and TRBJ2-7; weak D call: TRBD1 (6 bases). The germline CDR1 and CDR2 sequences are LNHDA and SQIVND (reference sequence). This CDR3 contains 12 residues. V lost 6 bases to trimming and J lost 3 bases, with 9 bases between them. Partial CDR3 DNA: TGTGCCAGTAGGGCAGGGGACTACGAG. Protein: CASRAGDYE. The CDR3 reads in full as CASRAGDYEQYF.

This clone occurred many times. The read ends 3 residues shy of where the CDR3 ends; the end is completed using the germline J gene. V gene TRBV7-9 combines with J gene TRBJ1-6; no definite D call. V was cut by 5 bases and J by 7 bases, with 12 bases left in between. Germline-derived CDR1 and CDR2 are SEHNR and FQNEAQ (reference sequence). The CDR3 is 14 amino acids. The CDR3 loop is CASSDGRGNSPLHF. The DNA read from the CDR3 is TGTGCCAGCAGCGACGGACGGGGAAATTCACCC.

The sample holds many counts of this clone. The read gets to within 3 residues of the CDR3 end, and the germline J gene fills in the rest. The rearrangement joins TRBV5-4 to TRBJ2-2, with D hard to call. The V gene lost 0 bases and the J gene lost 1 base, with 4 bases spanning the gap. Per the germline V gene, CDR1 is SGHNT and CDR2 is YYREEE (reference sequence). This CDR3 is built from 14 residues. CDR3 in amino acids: CASSLVQNTGELFF. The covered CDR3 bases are TGTGCCAGCAGCTTGGTACAGAACACCGGGGAG. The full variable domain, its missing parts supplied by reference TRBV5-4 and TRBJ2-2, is ETGVTQSPTHLIKTRGQQVTLRCSSQSGHNTVSWYQQALGQGPQFIFQYYREEENGRGNFPPRFSGLQFPNYSSELNVNALELDDSALYLCASSLVQNTGELFFGEGSRLTVL.

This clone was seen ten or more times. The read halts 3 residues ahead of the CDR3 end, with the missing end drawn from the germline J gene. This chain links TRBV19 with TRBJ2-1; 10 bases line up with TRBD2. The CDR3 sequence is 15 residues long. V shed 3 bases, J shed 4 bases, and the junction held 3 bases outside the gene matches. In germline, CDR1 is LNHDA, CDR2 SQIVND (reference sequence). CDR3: CASSMASGRYNEQFF. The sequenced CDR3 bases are TGTGCCAGTAGTATGGCTAGCGGGAGATACAATGAG. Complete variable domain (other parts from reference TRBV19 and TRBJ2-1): DGGITQSPKYLFRKEGQNVTLSCEQNLNHDAMYWYRQDPGQGLRLIYYSQIVNDFQKGDIAEGYSVSREKKESFPLTVTSAQKNPTAFYLCASSMASGRYNEQFFGPGTRLTVL.

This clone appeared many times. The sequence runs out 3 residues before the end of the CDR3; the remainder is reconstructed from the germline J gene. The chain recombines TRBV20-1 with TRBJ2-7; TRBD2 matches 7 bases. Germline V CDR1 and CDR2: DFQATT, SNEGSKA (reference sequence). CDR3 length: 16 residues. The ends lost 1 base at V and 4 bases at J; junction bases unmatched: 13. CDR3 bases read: TGCAGTGCTAGAGGGGGGACTCAGGGACTACCATACGAG. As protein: CSARGGTQGLPYE. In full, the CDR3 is CSARGGTQGLPYEQYF.

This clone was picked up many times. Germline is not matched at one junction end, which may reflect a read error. Incomplete CDR3 DNA: TGTGCCACCAGTGAGGGGACAGGCAATCAGCCC. Its protein is CATSEGTGNQP. The CDR3 in its entirety is CATSEGTGNQPQHF. The rearrangement links TRBV6-4 to TRBJ1-5; 7 bases map to TRBD1. The observed sequence ends 3 residues before the CDR3 terminus, with the missing tail filled in from the germline J gene. This CDR3 comprises 14 residues. Germline values: CDR1 MRHNA, CDR2 SNTAGT.

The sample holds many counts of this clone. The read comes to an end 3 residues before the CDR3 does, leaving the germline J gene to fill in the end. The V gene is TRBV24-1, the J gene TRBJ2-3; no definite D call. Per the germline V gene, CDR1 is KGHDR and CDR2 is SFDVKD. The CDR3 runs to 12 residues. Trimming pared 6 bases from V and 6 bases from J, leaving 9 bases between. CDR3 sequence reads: CATSKGRDTQYF. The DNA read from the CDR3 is TGTGCCACCAGTAAGGGCCGGGATACG.

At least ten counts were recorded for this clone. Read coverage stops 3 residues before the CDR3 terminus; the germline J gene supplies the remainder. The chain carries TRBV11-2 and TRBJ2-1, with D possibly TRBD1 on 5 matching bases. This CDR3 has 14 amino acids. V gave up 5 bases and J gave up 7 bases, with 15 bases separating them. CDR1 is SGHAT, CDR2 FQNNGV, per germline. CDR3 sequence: CASSPRTTQNEQFF. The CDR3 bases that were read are TGTGCCAGCAGCCCGAGGACAACGCAGAATGAG.

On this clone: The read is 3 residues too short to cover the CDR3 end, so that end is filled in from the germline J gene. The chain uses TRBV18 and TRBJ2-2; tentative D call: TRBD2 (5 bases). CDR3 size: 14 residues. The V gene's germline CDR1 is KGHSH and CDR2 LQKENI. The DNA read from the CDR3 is TGTGCCAGCTCCCCGGAGACTACTAATGAAAAG. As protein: CASSPETTNEK. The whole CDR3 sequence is CASSPETTNEKLFF.

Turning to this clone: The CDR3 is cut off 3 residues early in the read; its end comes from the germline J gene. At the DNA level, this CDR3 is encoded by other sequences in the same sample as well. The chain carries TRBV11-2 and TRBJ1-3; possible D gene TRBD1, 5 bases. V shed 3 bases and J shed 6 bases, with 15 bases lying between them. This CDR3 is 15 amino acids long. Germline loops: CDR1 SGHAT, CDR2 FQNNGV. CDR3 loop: CASSFHRRNLNTIYF. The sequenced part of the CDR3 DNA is TGTGCCAGCAGCTTCCACAGGCGGAATCTAAACACC.